This T cell receptor beta chain comes out of a study of liver allograft versus peripheral blood T cells. Study as a whole: Comparative analysis was performed on T cell receptor repertoires from transplanted livers and from recipients' peripheral blood. The study, taken as a whole, reports: It was reported that the T cell receptor repertoires found inside liver allografts differed from those that were detected in peripheral blood.

This CDR3 region has 10 residues. Germline V gives CDR1 MNHNS, CDR2 SASEGT. Trimming left V 9 bases short and J 13 bases short, with 10 bases between. Each CDR3 protein gets one entry after TCRdb re-called the reads with MiXCR. The repertoire holds more than 10,000 distinct CDR3 sequences, with 18% as singletons. This clonotype is judged medium-sized. Antigen: not known. The chain carries TRBV6-1 and TRBJ1-6; D gene ambiguous. The TCR sequence derives from a human patient who had a liver transplant. Part of the T cell pool may stem from the graft donor. For the CDR3, the DNA is TGTGCCAGTGGGCAGGTCCCCCTCCACTTT. Protein sequence: CASGQVPLHF.